The rows below give T cell receptor beta chains drawn from one sample of a study of identical twins. TCRdb ran MiXCR on the 5' RACE reads and lists one entry per CDR3 protein. The data contain around 250,000 distinct CDR3 sequences, under 8.5% of them seen just once; the ten biggest clones take up just over 14%. These same records also appear under a second study, on T cells expressing NK-cell markers.

Sample: CD8+ T cells sorted from blood. The receptor set was obtained from a woman aged 18-30 years in good health. The CDR3 runs from the conserved cysteine through the conserved F or W. The D gene is left open where the match is weak. Clone size is shown for a subset of rows, as once, few, many or a class of expanded clone.

V gene: TRBV9
J gene: TRBJ2-1
clone size: many
D gene: TRBD1
CDR3 protein: CASSAGQGGYNEQFF
CDR3 DNA: TGTGCCAGCAGTGCCGGACAGGGGGGGTACAATGAGCAGTTCTTC

V gene: TRBV12-3/TRBV12-4
J gene: TRBJ2-2
clone size: many
D gene: TRBD1
CDR3 protein: CASQGEWVTGELFF
CDR3 DNA: TGTGCCTCCCAGGGGGAGTGGGTCACCGGGGAGCTGTTTTTT

V gene: TRBV12-3/TRBV12-4
J gene: TRBJ2-2
clone size: -
D gene: -
CDR3 protein: CASSFEPNTGELFF
CDR3 DNA: TGTGCCAGCAGTTTCGAACCAAACACCGGGGAGCTGTTTTTT

V gene: TRBV6-5
J gene: TRBJ2-7
clone size: -
D gene: -
CDR3 protein: CASSYSSGGLKHEQYF
CDR3 DNA: TGTGCCAGCAGTTACTCGTCTGGGGGTCTCAAGCACGAGCAGTACTTC

V gene: TRBV10-3
J gene: TRBJ2-7
clone size: few
D gene: -
CDR3 protein: CAISVSGFYEQYF
CDR3 DNA: TGTGCCATCAGTGTATCGGGGTTCTACGAGCAGTACTTC

V gene: TRBV14
J gene: TRBJ1-2
clone size: -
D gene: -
CDR3 protein: CASSQEGDWSGYTF
CDR3 DNA: TGTGCCAGCAGCCAAGAGGGGGACTGGAGCGGCTACACCTTC

V gene: TRBV19
J gene: TRBJ1-1
clone size: -
D gene: -
CDR3 protein: CASIRGAEAFF
CDR3 DNA: TGTGCCAGTATTCGGGGGGCAGAAGCTTTCTTT

V gene: TRBV5-8
J gene: TRBJ2-7
clone size: few
D gene: TRBD2
CDR3 protein: CASSLYSGATESYEQYF
CDR3 DNA: TGTGCCAGCAGCTTGTATAGCGGGGCGACGGAATCCTACGAGCAGTACTTC

V gene: TRBV7-9
J gene: TRBJ2-7
clone size: few
D gene: TRBD2
CDR3 protein: CASSPVAGGLDEQYF
CDR3 DNA: TGTGCCAGCAGTCCCGTAGCGGGGGGTCTCGACGAGCAGTACTTC

V gene: TRBV2
J gene: TRBJ1-1
clone size: few
D gene: -
CDR3 protein: CASSEGSLGNTEAFF
CDR3 DNA: TGTGCCAGCAGTGAGGGCAGCTTAGGAAACACTGAAGCTTTCTTT

V gene: TRBV27
J gene: TRBJ2-7
clone size: few
D gene: TRBD1
CDR3 protein: CASSLLPGQGSHEQYF
CDR3 DNA: TGTGCCAGCAGTTTATTACCGGGACAGGGGTCCCACGAGCAGTACTTC

V gene: TRBV12-3/TRBV12-4
J gene: TRBJ2-1
clone size: -
D gene: -
CDR3 protein: CASSFGQEQFF
CDR3 DNA: TGTGCCAGCAGTTTCGGGCAGGAGCAGTTCTTC

V gene: TRBV12-3/TRBV12-4
J gene: TRBJ1-1
clone size: few
D gene: -
CDR3 protein: CASSFKGPAEAFF
CDR3 DNA: TGTGCCAGCAGTTTTAAAGGGCCCGCTGAAGCTTTCTTT

V gene: TRBV7-2
J gene: TRBJ2-1
clone size: -
D gene: -
CDR3 protein: CASSLGPMRGFF
CDR3 DNA: TGTGCCAGCAGCTTAGGGCCCATGAGGGGGTTCTTC

V gene: TRBV27
J gene: TRBJ2-1
clone size: many
D gene: -
CDR3 protein: CASSLSSSRGPYNEQFF
CDR3 DNA: TGTGCCAGCAGTTTATCCTCCTCGCGGGGGCCCTACAATGAGCAGTTCTTC

V gene: TRBV6-1
J gene: TRBJ2-7
clone size: -
D gene: -
CDR3 protein: CASSPRGFSYEQYF
CDR3 DNA: TGTGCCAGCAGCCCCCGCGGGTTCTCCTACGAGCAGTACTTC

V gene: TRBV4-1
J gene: TRBJ2-2
clone size: -
D gene: TRBD1
CDR3 protein: CASSPPDRGYTGELFF
CDR3 DNA: TGCGCCAGCAGCCCACCGGACAGGGGGTACACCGGGGAGCTGTTTTTT

V gene: TRBV7-9
J gene: TRBJ1-1
clone size: few
D gene: TRBD1
CDR3 protein: CASSPTRGVTEAFF
CDR3 DNA: TGTGCCAGCAGCCCGACCAGGGGGGTGACTGAAGCTTTCTTT

V gene: TRBV7-9
J gene: TRBJ1-1
clone size: -
D gene: -
CDR3 protein: CASSLSGHTEAFF
CDR3 DNA: TGTGCCAGCAGCTTATCAGGACACACTGAAGCTTTCTTT

V gene: TRBV11-2
J gene: TRBJ2-5
clone size: many
D gene: -
CDR3 protein: CASSFQGETQYF
CDR3 DNA: TGTGCCAGCAGCTTCCAAGGGGAGACCCAGTACTTC

V gene: TRBV18
J gene: TRBJ2-1
clone size: -
D gene: TRBD1
CDR3 protein: CASSPGGQVEDF
CDR3 DNA: TGTGCCAGCTCACCAGGGGGACAGGTAGAAGACTTC

V gene: TRBV9
J gene: TRBJ2-3
clone size: -
D gene: -
CDR3 protein: CASSNTGAGATDTQYF
CDR3 DNA: TGTGCCAGCAGCAATACGGGGGCAGGGGCCACAGATACGCAGTATTTT

V gene: TRBV27
J gene: TRBJ2-7
clone size: few
D gene: -
CDR3 protein: CASSSRGAEQYF
CDR3 DNA: TGTGCCAGCAGTTCGAGGGGGGCCGAGCAGTACTTC

V gene: TRBV12-3/TRBV12-4
J gene: TRBJ2-1
clone size: few
D gene: TRBD2
CDR3 protein: CASRKTSPEQFF
CDR3 DNA: TGTGCCAGCAGAAAGACTAGCCCTGAGCAGTTCTTC

V gene: TRBV5-6
J gene: TRBJ1-1
clone size: many
D gene: -
CDR3 protein: CASSFGEGTEAFF
CDR3 DNA: TGTGCCAGCAGCTTCGGGGAGGGCACTGAAGCTTTCTTT

V gene: TRBV7-6
J gene: TRBJ1-1
clone size: few
D gene: TRBD1
CDR3 protein: CASSLERQGADTEAFF
CDR3 DNA: TGTGCCAGCAGCTTGGAGAGACAGGGGGCGGACACTGAAGCTTTCTTT

V gene: TRBV7-2
J gene: TRBJ2-1
clone size: few
D gene: -
CDR3 protein: CASSLRGAPPFAYNEQFF
CDR3 DNA: TGTGCCAGCAGCTTACGCGGAGCTCCGCCCTTCGCCTACAATGAGCAGTTCTTC

V gene: TRBV4-1
J gene: TRBJ2-1
clone size: -
D gene: TRBD2
CDR3 protein: CASSYILAGVNEQFF
CDR3 DNA: TGCGCCAGCAGCTACATTCTAGCGGGAGTCAATGAGCAGTTCTTC

V gene: TRBV29-1
J gene: TRBJ2-1
clone size: -
D gene: TRBD2
CDR3 protein: CSVEGEAGGLSSYNEQFF
CDR3 DNA: TGCAGCGTTGAAGGTGAAGCGGGGGGACTAAGCTCCTACAATGAGCAGTTCTTC

V gene: TRBV4-3
J gene: TRBJ2-1
clone size: few
D gene: -
CDR3 protein: CASTPRPRDLSSNEQFF
CDR3 DNA: TGCGCCAGCACCCCCCGTCCGCGGGACCTTTCGAGCAATGAGCAGTTCTTC

V gene: TRBV29-1
J gene: TRBJ1-1
clone size: many
D gene: TRBD1
CDR3 protein: CSVGQGTIEAFF
CDR3 DNA: TGCAGCGTCGGACAGGGTACAATAGAAGCTTTCTTT

V gene: TRBV9
J gene: TRBJ2-2
clone size: few
D gene: TRBD2
CDR3 protein: CASSVEGLADGGELFF
CDR3 DNA: TGTGCCAGCAGCGTAGAAGGACTAGCGGATGGCGGGGAGCTGTTTTTT

V gene: TRBV5-6
J gene: TRBJ1-5
clone size: few
D gene: -
CDR3 protein: CASSLGSPNQPQHF
CDR3 DNA: TGTGCCAGCAGCTTGGGGAGCCCCAATCAGCCCCAGCATTTT

V gene: TRBV3-1
J gene: TRBJ1-1
clone size: few
D gene: -
CDR3 protein: CASSQVGPSANTEAFF
CDR3 DNA: TGTGCCAGCAGCCAAGTAGGCCCATCCGCGAACACTGAAGCTTTCTTT

V gene: TRBV9
J gene: TRBJ2-3
clone size: few
D gene: TRBD2
CDR3 protein: CASSKTLASGYTDTQYF
CDR3 DNA: TGTGCCAGCAGTAAGACTCTGGCTAGCGGATACACAGATACGCAGTATTTT

V gene: TRBV3-1
J gene: TRBJ2-1
clone size: few
D gene: -
CDR3 protein: CASSQSTRSSYNEQFF
CDR3 DNA: TGTGCCAGCAGCCAATCGACAAGGAGCTCCTACAATGAGCAGTTCTTC

V gene: TRBV29-1
J gene: TRBJ1-1
clone size: many
D gene: -
CDR3 protein: CSVLVNTEAFF
CDR3 DNA: TGCAGCGTTCTGGTGAACACTGAAGCTTTCTTT

V gene: TRBV7-2
J gene: TRBJ2-7
clone size: few
D gene: -
CDR3 protein: CASSLDSTLRRGEQYF
CDR3 DNA: TGTGCCAGCAGCTTAGACAGCACCCTCCGAAGGGGCGAGCAGTACTTC

V gene: TRBV11-3
J gene: TRBJ2-1
clone size: few
D gene: TRBD2
CDR3 protein: CASSLPGGGAYNEQFF
CDR3 DNA: TGTGCCAGCAGCCTCCCGGGCGGGGGGGCGTACAATGAGCAGTTCTTC

V gene: TRBV7-2
J gene: TRBJ2-1
clone size: many
D gene: -
CDR3 protein: CASSLVHRSSYNEQFF
CDR3 DNA: TGTGCCAGCAGCTTAGTCCACAGGAGCTCCTACAATGAGCAGTTCTTC

V gene: TRBV27
J gene: TRBJ2-7
clone size: few
D gene: -
CDR3 protein: CASGQGGQEQYF
CDR3 DNA: TGTGCCAGCGGGCAGGGTGGTCAGGAGCAGTACTTC

V gene: TRBV29-1
J gene: TRBJ2-7
clone size: few
D gene: TRBD2
CDR3 protein: CSVGTSGRAVYEQYF
CDR3 DNA: TGCAGCGTTGGAACTAGCGGGAGGGCCGTCTACGAGCAGTACTTC

V gene: TRBV7-9
J gene: TRBJ2-1
clone size: many
D gene: TRBD2
CDR3 protein: CASSPGGYEQFF
CDR3 DNA: TGTGCCAGCAGCCCGGGGGGGTATGAGCAGTTCTTC

V gene: TRBV7-2
J gene: TRBJ2-1
clone size: -
D gene: TRBD2
CDR3 protein: CASSLRLAGGHNEQFF
CDR3 DNA: TGTGCCAGCAGCCTAAGACTAGCGGGAGGGCACAATGAGCAGTTCTTC

V gene: TRBV3-1
J gene: TRBJ1-1
clone size: many
D gene: -
CDR3 protein: CASRHYRDALNTEAFF
CDR3 DNA: TGTGCCAGCAGACATTACCGGGACGCACTTAACACTGAAGCTTTCTTT

V gene: TRBV20-1
J gene: TRBJ2-5
clone size: few
D gene: -
CDR3 protein: CSARDRSAGRLETQYF
CDR3 DNA: TGCAGTGCTAGAGATCGCTCGGCCGGTCGTTTGGAGACCCAGTACTTC

V gene: TRBV10-1
J gene: TRBJ2-7
clone size: -
D gene: TRBD2
CDR3 protein: CASSASPSSIRGVCEQYF
CDR3 DNA: TGCGCCAGCAGTGCGTCGCCTTCCAGCATTCGGGGGGTCTGCGAGCAGTACTTC

V gene: TRBV15
J gene: TRBJ1-5
clone size: -
D gene: -
CDR3 protein: CATSTLRKVKANQPQHF
CDR3 DNA: TGTGCCACCAGCACCCTTAGAAAGGTTAAAGCCAATCAGCCCCAGCATTTT

V gene: TRBV7-9
J gene: TRBJ2-1
clone size: -
D gene: TRBD2
CDR3 protein: CASSPGLAGTPYNEQFF
CDR3 DNA: TGTGCCAGCAGCCCTGGACTAGCGGGGACACCCTACAATGAGCAGTTCTTC

V gene: TRBV5-6
J gene: TRBJ2-7
clone size: -
D gene: TRBD1
CDR3 protein: CASSLRDREYEQYF
CDR3 DNA: TGTGCCAGCAGCCTACGGGACAGGGAATACGAGCAGTACTTC